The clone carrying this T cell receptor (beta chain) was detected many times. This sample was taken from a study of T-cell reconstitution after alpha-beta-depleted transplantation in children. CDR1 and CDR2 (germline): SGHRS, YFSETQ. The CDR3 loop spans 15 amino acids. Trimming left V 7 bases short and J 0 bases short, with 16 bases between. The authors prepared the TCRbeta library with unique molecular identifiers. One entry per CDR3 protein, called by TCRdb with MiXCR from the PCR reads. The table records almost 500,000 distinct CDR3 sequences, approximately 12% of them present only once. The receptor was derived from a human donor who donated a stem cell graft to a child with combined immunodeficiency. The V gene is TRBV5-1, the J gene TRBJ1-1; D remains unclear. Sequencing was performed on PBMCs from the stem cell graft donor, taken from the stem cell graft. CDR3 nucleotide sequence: TGCGCCAGCGGTTGGACGACGACCATGAACACTGAAGCTTTCTTT. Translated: CASGWTTTMNTEAFF.